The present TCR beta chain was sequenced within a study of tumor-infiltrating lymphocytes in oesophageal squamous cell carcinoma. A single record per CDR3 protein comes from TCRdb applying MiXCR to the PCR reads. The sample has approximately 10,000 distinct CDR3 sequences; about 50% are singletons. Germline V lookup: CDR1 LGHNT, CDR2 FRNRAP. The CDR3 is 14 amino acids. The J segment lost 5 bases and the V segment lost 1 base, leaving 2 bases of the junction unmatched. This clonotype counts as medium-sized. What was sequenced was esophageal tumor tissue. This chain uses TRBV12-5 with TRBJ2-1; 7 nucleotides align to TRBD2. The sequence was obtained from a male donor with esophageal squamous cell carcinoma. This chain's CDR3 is CASGLGTRNNEQFF. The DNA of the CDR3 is TGTGCTAGTGGTTTGGGGACTAGAAACAATGAGCAGTTCTTC.